This is a list of T cell receptor beta chains from one sample in a study of blood T cell repertoires in COVID-19. Only in-frame clones appear in the TCRdb table, and some are missing; sequencing was by immunoSEQ multiplex PCR. Among about 150,000 clones listed, 85% were seen once. Sequencing used PBMCs or T cells enriched from blood (not recorded which). Every receptor here comes from a woman between 35 and 50 years old who had recovered from COVID-19. CDR3s include the opening cysteine and the closing phenylalanine or tryptophan. Each record gives: V gene, J gene, D gene, CDR3 protein. D genes are given only for firm matches.

v_gene: TRBV3-1/TRBV3-2; j_gene: TRBJ1-6; d_gene: -; CDR3aa: CASSQGSYNSPLHF
v_gene: TRBV6-2/TRBV6-3; j_gene: TRBJ2-1; d_gene: -; CDR3aa: CASSYPLTDNEQFF
v_gene: TRBV3-1/TRBV3-2; j_gene: TRBJ1-2; d_gene: TRBD1; CDR3aa: CASSPSLTGGGYTF
v_gene: TRBV5-1; j_gene: TRBJ2-7; d_gene: TRBD2; CDR3aa: CASSLAGASGSPSWDF
v_gene: TRBV27; j_gene: TRBJ1-5; d_gene: -; CDR3aa: CASSRNTDQPQHF
v_gene: TRBV5-1; j_gene: TRBJ2-7; d_gene: TRBD2; CDR3aa: CASSSNPGTSGYEQYF
v_gene: TRBV5-1; j_gene: TRBJ2-7; d_gene: TRBD2; CDR3aa: CASSLGRLTGGYEQYF
v_gene: TRBV2; j_gene: TRBJ1-2; d_gene: TRBD1; CDR3aa: CASSDSGGDYGYTF
v_gene: TRBV27; j_gene: TRBJ1-1; d_gene: -; CDR3aa: CASSATSGAGATEAFF
v_gene: TRBV4-1; j_gene: TRBJ1-3; d_gene: -; CDR3aa: CASSLLAGYFGNTIYF
v_gene: TRBV27; j_gene: TRBJ2-1; d_gene: TRBD2; CDR3aa: CASSPRLAGAYNEQFF
v_gene: TRBV3-1/TRBV3-2; j_gene: TRBJ1-5; d_gene: -; CDR3aa: CASSQDGGLGQPQHF
v_gene: TRBV13; j_gene: TRBJ2-1; d_gene: TRBD2; CDR3aa: CASSLSGTRVLNEQFF
v_gene: TRBV7-9; j_gene: TRBJ1-2; d_gene: TRBD1; CDR3aa: CASSSGQGAYYGYTF
v_gene: TRBV3-1/TRBV3-2; j_gene: TRBJ2-1; d_gene: TRBD2; CDR3aa: CASSTSSGEDYNEQFF
v_gene: TRBV6-5; j_gene: TRBJ2-7; d_gene: TRBD2; CDR3aa: CASSYSGLTYEQYF
v_gene: TRBV25-1; j_gene: TRBJ2-5; d_gene: -; CDR3aa: CASSPGGETQYF
v_gene: TRBV30; j_gene: TRBJ1-3; d_gene: TRBD1; CDR3aa: CAWSVQGVRNTIYF
v_gene: TRBV6-5; j_gene: TRBJ2-1; d_gene: -; CDR3aa: CASMVEETYNEQFF